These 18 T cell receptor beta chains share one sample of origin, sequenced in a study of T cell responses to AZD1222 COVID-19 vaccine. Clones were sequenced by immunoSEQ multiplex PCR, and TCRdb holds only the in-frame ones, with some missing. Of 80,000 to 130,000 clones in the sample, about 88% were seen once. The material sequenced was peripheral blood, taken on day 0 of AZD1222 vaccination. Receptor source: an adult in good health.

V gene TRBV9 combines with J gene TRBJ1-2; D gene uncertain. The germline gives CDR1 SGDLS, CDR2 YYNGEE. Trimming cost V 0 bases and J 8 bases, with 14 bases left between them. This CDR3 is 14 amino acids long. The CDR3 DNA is TGTGCCAGCAGCGTAGCTTCGGTGTGGGAGGGCTACACCTTC. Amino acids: CASSVASVWEGYTF. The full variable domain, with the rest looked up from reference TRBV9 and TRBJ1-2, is DSGVTQTPKHLITATGQRVTLRCSPRSGDLSVYWYQQSLDQGLQFLIQYYNGEERAKGNILERFSAQQFPDLHSELNLSSLELGDSALYFCASSVASVWEGYTFGSGTRLTVV.

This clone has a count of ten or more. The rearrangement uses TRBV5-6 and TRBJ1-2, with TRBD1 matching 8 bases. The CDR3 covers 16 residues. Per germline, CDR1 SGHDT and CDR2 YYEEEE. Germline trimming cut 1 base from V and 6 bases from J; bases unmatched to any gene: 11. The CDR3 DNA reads TGTGCCAGCAGCTTGAGGGGCTTACAGGGGGGAGATGGCTACACCTTC. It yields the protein CASSLRGLQGGDGYTF.

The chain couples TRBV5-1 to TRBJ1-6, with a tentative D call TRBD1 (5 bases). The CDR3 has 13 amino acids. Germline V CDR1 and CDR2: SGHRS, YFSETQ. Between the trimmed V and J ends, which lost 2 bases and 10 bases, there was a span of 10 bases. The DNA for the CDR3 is TGCGCCAGCAGCTTCCTGACAGCATCACCCCTCCACTTT. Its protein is CASSFLTASPLHF.

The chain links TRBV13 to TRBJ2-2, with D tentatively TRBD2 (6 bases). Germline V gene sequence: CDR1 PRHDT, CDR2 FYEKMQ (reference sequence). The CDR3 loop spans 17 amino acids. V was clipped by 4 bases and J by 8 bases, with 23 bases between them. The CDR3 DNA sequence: TGTGCCAGCAGCTCGTACGGGACCCAAGGCGGGGCGGGGGAGCTGTTTTTT. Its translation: CASSSYGTQGGAGELFF. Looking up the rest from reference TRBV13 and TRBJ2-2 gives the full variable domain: AAGVIQSPRHLIKEKRETATLKCYPIPRHDTVYWYQQGPGQDPQFLISFYEKMQSDKGSIPDRFSAQQFSDYHSELNMSSLELGDSALYFCASSSYGTQGGAGELFFGEGSRLTVL.

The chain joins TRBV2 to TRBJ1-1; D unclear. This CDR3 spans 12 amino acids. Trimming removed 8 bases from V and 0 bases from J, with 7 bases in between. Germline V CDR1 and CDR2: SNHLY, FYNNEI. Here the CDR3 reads CASPGMNTEAFF. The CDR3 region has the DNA TGTGCCAGCCCGGGCATGAACACTGAAGCTTTCTTT.

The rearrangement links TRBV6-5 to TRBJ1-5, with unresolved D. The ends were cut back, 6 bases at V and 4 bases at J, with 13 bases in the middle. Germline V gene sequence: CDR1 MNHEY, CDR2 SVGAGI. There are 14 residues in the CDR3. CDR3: CASRSLLGNQPQHF. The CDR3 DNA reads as TGTGCCAGCAGGTCTCTTCTCGGGAATCAGCCCCAGCATTTT.

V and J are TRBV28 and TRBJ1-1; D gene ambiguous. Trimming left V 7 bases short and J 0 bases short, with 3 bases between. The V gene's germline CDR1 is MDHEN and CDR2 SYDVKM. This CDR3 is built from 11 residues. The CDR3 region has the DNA TGTGCCAGCATTGTGAACACTGAAGCTTTCTTT. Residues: CASIVNTEAFF.

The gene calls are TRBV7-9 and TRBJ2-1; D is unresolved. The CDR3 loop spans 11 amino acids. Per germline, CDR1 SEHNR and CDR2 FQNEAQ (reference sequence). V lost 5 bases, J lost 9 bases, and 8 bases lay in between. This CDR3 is CASSPSGEQFF. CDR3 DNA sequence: TGTGCCAGCAGCCCCTCGGGTGAGCAGTTCTTC.

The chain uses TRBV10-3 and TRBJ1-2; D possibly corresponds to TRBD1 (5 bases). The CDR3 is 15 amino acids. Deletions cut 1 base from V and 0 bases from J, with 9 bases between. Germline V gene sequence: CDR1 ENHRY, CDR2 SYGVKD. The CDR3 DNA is TGTGCCATCAGTGAGTTGGGGGGAGCTAACTATGGCTACACCTTC. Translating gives CAISELGGANYGYTF.

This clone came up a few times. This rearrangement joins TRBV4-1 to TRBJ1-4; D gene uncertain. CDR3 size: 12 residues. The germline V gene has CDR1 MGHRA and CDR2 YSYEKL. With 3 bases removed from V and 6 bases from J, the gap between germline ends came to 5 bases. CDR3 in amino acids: CASSHPYEKLFF. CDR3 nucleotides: TGCGCCAGCAGCCACCCATATGAAAAACTGTTTTTT.

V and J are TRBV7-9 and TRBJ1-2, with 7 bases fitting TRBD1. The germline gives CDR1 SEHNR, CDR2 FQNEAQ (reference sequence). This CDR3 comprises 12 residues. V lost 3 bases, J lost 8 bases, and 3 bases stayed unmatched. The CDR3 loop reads CASSLNRGGYTF. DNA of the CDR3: TGTGCCAGCAGCTTGAACAGGGGCGGCTACACCTTC.

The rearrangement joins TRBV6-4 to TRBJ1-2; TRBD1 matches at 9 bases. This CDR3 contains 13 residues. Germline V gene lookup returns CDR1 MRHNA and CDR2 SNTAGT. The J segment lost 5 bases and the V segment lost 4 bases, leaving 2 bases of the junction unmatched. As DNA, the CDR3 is TGTGCCAGCAGTGCGGGACAGGGATATGGCTACACCTTC. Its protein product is CASSAGQGYGYTF.

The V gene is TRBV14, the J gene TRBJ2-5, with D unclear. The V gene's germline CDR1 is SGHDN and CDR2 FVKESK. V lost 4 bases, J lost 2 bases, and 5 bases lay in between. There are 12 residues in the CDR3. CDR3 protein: CASSRTQETQYF. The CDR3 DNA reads TGTGCCAGCAGCCGCACGCAAGAGACCCAGTACTTC.

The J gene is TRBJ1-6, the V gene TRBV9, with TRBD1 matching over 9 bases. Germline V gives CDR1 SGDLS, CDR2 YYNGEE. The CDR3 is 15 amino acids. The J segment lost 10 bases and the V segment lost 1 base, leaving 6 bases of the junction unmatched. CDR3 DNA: TGTGCCAGCAGCGTACCAGGGACAGGGTTCTCACCCCTCCACTTT. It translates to CASSVPGTGFSPLHF.

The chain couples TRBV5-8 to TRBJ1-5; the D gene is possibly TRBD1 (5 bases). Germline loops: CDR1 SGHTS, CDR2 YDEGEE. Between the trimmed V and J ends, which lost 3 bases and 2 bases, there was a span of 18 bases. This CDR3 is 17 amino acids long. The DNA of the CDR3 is TGTGCCAGCAGCTGGAATAACGGGACTCAGGGCAATCAGCCCCAGCATTTT. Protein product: CASSWNNGTQGNQPQHF.

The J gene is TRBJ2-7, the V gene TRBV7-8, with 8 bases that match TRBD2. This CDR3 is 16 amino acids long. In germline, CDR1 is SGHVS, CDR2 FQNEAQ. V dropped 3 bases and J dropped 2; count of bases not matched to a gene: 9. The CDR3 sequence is CASSFWPSGSAYEQYF. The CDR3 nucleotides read TGTGCCAGCAGCTTTTGGCCGAGCGGGAGCGCCTACGAGCAGTACTTC.

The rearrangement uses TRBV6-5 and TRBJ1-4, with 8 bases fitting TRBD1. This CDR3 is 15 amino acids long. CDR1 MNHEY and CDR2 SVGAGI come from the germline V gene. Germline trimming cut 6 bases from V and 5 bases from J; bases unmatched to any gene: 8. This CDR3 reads CASRIGDRGNEKLFF. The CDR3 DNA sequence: TGTGCCAGCAGGATCGGAGACAGGGGAAATGAAAAACTGTTTTTT.

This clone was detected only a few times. The CDR3 sequence: CASSPTGVLGAGYTF. For the CDR3, the DNA is TGTGCCAGCAGTCCCACAGGGGTTTTGGGGGCCGGCTACACCTTC. The chain combines TRBV6-4 with TRBJ1-2; 7 bases map to TRBD1. The CDR3 length is 15 residues. V lost 5 bases to trimming and J lost 8 bases; unmatched junction nucleotides: 14. The germline CDR1 and CDR2 sequences are MRHNA and SNTAGT.